The following is a T cell receptor (beta chain) sequence with its context. What it binds is unknown. Individuals who donated were healthy Caucasians from Russia aged about 6 to 95. Germline V gene lookup returns CDR1 LGHDT and CDR2 YNNKEL (reference sequence). V gave up 3 bases and J gave up 4 bases, with 9 bases separating them. The CDR3 runs 13 residues. Primers used in a second PCR of about 7 to 12 cycles were a sample-barcoded 5' primer and a J-beta primer mix. Each TCR beta cDNA got a 12-nucleotide random molecular identifier. A single record per CDR3 protein comes from TCRdb applying MiXCR to the 5' RACE reads. The table lists hundreds of thousands of distinct CDR3 sequences, under 65% of them singletons. The sample originates from a study of blood T cells in healthy people across ages. Findings and caveats of the study: It was the long-lived donors that had more naive CD4+ cells and higher diversity than aged donors.

Sample: blood. This TCR came from a man aged 55 to 69 in good health. The V and J genes are TRBV3-1 and TRBJ1-1, with no clear D. The CDR3 bases are TGTGCCAGCAGCCAGACAACTTTCACTGAAGCTTTCTTT. Its translation: CASSQTTFTEAFF.